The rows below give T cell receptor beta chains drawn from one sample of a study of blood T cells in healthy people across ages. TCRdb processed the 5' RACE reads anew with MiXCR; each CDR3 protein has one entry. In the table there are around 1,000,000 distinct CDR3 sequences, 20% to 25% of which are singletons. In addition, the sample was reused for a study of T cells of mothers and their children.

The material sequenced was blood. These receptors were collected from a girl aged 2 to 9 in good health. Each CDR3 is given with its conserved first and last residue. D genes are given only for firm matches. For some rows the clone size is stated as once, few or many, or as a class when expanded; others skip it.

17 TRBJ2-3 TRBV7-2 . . TGTGCCAGCAGCTTAACCCGGGACAACCTTCGCACAGATACGCAGTATTTT CASSLTRDNLRTDTQYF
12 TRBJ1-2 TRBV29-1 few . TGCAGCTATTGGACAGTTGAAGATGGCTACACCTTC CSYWTVEDGYTF
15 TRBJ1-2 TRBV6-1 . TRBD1 TGTGCCAGCAGTTTTCGGACAGGGGGCGACTATGGCTACACCTTC CASSFRTGGDYGYTF
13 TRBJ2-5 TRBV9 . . TGTGCCAGCAAGTCGCCAACCCAAGAGACCCAGTACTTC CASKSPTQETQYF
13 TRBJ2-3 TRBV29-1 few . TGCAGCGTTGAAGCCCGACTAGTTATAACGCAGTATTTT CSVEARLVITQYF
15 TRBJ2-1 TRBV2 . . TGTGCCAGCAAAGAATCTAGCGCTATTTACAATGAGCAGTTCTTC CASKESSAIYNEQFF
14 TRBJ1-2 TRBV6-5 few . TGTGCCAGCAGCTTAAGGAGCCGACGCTATGGCTACACCTTC CASSLRSRRYGYTF
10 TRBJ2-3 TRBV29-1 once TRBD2 TGCAGCTGGACTAGCGATACGCAGTATTTT CSWTSDTQYF
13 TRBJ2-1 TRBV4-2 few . TGTGCCAGCAGCCAAGATTCGAGCAATGAGCAGTTCTTC CASSQDSSNEQFF
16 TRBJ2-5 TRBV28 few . TGTGCCAGCAGTCCTCACCTGACAGCATTACAAGAGACCCAGTACTTC CASSPHLTALQETQYF